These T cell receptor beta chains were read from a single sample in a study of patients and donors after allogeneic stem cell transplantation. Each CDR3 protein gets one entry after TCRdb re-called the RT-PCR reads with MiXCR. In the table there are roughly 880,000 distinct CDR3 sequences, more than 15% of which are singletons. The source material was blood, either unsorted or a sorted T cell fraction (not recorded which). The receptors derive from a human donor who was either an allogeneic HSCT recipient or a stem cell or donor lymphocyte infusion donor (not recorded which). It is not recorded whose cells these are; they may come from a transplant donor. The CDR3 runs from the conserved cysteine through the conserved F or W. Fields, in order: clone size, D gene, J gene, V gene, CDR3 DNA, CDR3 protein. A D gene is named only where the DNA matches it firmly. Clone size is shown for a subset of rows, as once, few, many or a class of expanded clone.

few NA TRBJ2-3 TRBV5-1 TGCGCCAGCAGCTTGGTCGGGGGTTGGGCAGATACGCAGTATTTT CASSLVGGWADTQYF
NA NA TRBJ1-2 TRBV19 TGTGCCAGTACCTTAATCTTTGACAGTTCTGGCTACACCTTC CASTLIFDSSGYTF
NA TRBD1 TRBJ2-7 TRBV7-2 TGTGCCAGCAGACCTGGGGACAGGGGGTACCACGAGCAGTACTTC CASRPGDRGYHEQYF
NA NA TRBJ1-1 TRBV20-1 TGCAGTGCGCAAGAAGGGGGCACTGAAGCTTTCTTT CSAQEGGTEAFF
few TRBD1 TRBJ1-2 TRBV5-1 TGCGCCAGCAGCCCCCGGGGACAGCCTAACTATGGCTACACCTTC CASSPRGQPNYGYTF
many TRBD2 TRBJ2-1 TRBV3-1 TGTGCCAGCAGCCAAATTAGCGGGGGGGCGTACAATGAGCAGTTCTTC CASSQISGGAYNEQFF
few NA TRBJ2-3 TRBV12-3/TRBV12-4 TGTGCCAGCAGTTTAGGACGACACGGGATCACAGATACGCAGTATTTT CASSLGRHGITDTQYF
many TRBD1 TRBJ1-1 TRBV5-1 TGTGCCAGCAGCCGGGGACAGGGGAACACTGAAGCTTTCTTT CASSRGQGNTEAFF
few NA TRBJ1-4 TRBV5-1 TGCGCCAGCAGCTTGGGGGCCCGGTTACAGGAAGGAGAAAAACTGTTTTTT CASSLGARLQEGEKLFF
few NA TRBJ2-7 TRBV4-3 TGCGCCAGCAGCCACGCCCGGGGCGGCGAGCAGTACTTC CASSHARGGEQYF
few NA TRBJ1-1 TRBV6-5 TGTGCCAGCAGTTACACATTGGAAAAGTACACTGAAGCTTTCTTT CASSYTLEKYTEAFF
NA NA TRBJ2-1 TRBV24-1 TGTGCCACCAGTGCAAAGCCGAAGGACAGATACTACAATGAGCAGTTCTTC CATSAKPKDRYYNEQFF
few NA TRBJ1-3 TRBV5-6 TGTGCCAGCAGCTTGGCAGGGGATGGAAACACCATATATTTT CASSLAGDGNTIYF
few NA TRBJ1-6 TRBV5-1 TGCGCCAGCAGGACTGGAGGGAATTCACCCCTCCACTTT CASRTGGNSPLHF
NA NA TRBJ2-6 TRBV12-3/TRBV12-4 TGTGCCAGCAGTTTCCGGGGTTTCTCTGGGGCCAACGTCCTGACTTTC CASSFRGFSGANVLTF
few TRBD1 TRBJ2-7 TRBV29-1 TGCAGCGTTGGACAGGGATTCAACGAGCAGTACTTC CSVGQGFNEQYF
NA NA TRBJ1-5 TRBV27 TGTGCCAGCGGCGACGGGACCTGGGGGGAGCCCCAGCATTTT CASGDGTWGEPQHF
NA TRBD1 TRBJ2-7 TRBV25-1 TGTGCCAGCAGTTTTAAAAAGGGGGCGGAATCCTACGAGCAGTACTTC CASSFKKGAESYEQYF
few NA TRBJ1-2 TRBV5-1 TGCGCCACCGACAATGGCTATGGCTACACCTTC CATDNGYGYTF
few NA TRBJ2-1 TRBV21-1 TGTGCCAGCAGCAACCGGACTAGCGGGGGGGTAGAGCAGTTCTTC CASSNRTSGGVEQFF
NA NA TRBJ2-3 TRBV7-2 TGTGCCAGCAGCTTAAGGGGGAGGCAGGTAACGACAGATACGCAGTATTTT CASSLRGRQVTTDTQYF
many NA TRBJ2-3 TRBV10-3 TGTGCCATCAGTAACACAGGGACCTGGGATACGCAGTATTTT CAISNTGTWDTQYF
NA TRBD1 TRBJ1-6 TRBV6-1 TGTGCCAGCAGGCAAAGGGACAGGGGGTATCGCAGTTCACCCCTCCACTTT CASRQRDRGYRSSPLHF
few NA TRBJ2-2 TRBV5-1 TGCGCCAGCAGCTCCGGAAATCCGTACACCGGGGAGCTGTTTTTT CASSSGNPYTGELFF
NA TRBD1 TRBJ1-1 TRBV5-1 TGCGCCAGCATGTTAGGCCAGGGGGGTTCTGGCACTGAAGCTTTCTTT CASMLGQGGSGTEAFF
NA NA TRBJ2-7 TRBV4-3 TGCGCCAGCAGCCAAGAGGGCTCCTCGAAACAGTACTTC CASSQEGSSKQYF